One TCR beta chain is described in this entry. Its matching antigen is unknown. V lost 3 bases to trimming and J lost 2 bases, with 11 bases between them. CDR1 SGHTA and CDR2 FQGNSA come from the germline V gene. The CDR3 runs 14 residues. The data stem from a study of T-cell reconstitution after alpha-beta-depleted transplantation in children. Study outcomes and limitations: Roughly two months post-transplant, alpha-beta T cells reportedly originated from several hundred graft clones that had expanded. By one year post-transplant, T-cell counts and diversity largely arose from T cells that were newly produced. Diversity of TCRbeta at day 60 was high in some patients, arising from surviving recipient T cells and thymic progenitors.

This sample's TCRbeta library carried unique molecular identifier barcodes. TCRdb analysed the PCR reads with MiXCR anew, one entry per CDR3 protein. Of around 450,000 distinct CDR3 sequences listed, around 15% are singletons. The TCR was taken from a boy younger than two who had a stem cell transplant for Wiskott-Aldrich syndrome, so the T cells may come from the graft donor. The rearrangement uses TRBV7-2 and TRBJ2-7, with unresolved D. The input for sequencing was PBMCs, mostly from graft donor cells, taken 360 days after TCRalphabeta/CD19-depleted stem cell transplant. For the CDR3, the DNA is TGTGCCAGCAGCTTGGTCCGGACCACCTACGAGCAGTACTTC. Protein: CASSLVRTTYEQYF.